This TCR beta chain derives from a study of human T cells and chemical hapten exposure. Study overall: 2% DPC applied to a roughly 2 cm by roughly 2 cm arm area sensitized donors.

Sample time point: patch test 2, 6 weeks after DPC sensitization. Documented treatment: therapeutic diphenylcyclopropenone sensitization with weekly scalp DPC. TCRdb itself ran the RACE reads through MiXCR, one entry per CDR3 protein. The repertoire holds 96,000 or so distinct CDR3 sequences, with 9.3% as singletons. The CDR3 has 11 residues. Trimming stripped 6 bases from V and 3 bases from J, with 5 bases between. Germline loops: CDR1 MNHEY, CDR2 SVGAGI. This TCR came from a woman aged 40 to 50 with alopecia areata. Some clones in this sample may be carry-over from other donors' samples. The sample in question was whole blood, obtained in connection with sensitization to the hapten diphenylcyclopropenone (DPC). V gene TRBV6-5 combines with J gene TRBJ1-1; D is undetermined. This chain's CDR3 is CASSGYTEAFF. The DNA for the CDR3 is TGTGCCAGCAGCGGATACACTGAAGCTTTCTTT.